This entry describes one T cell receptor beta chain. Its antigen is currently unknown. This sample is drawn from a study of Graves' ophthalmopathy and Graves' hyperthyroidism. Exclusion covered patients with other autoimmune diseases or uncontrolled infections (as well as pregnancy or lactation). A diagnosis was made from clinical symptoms together with serum thyroxine, TRAb, thyroid ultrasound and orbital computed tomography. The authors amplified TCR beta CDR3 regions, and they did so from RNA transcripts for repertoire sequencing. After a first-round RT-PCR with HTBI primers, a second-round multiplex PCR was run. TCRdb re-called the multiplex PCR reads with MiXCR, one entry per CDR3 protein. The data hold over a million distinct CDR3 sequences, with 35% to 45% observed a single time. From germline, CDR1 is DFQATT and CDR2 SNEGSKA (reference sequence). Unmatched junction bases numbered 7, after V lost 8 bases and J lost 7 bases. This CDR3 is built from 13 residues.

Study conclusions and caveats: The authors also found most expanded thyroid clonotypes above 0.001 frequency in blood. Ophthalmopathy progression was predicted by the model at roughly 69% sensitivity and about 74% specificity.

V gene TRBV20-1 combines with J gene TRBJ1-4; 10 bases match TRBD1. This TCR was sampled from an adult man with Graves' hyperthyroidism. Sample: peripheral blood or thyroid tissue (not recorded which). The CDR3 here is CSRTGTGAEKLFF. CDR3 DNA sequence: TGCAGTAGGACCGGGACAGGGGCTGAAAAACTGTTTTTT.